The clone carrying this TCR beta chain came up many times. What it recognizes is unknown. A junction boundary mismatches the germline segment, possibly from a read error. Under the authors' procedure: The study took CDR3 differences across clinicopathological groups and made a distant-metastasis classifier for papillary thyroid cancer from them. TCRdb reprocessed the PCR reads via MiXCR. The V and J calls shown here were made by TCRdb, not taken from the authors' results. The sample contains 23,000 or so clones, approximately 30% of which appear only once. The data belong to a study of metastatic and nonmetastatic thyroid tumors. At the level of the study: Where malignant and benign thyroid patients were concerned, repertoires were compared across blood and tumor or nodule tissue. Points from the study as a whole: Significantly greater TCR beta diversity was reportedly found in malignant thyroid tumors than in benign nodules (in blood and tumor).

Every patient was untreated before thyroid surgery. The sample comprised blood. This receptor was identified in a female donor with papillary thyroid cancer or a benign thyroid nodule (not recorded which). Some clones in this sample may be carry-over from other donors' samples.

This CDR3 reads CAWGVGVGGLSGNTIYF. In nucleotides, the CDR3 is TGTGCCTGGGGTGTTGGGGTCGGGGGCCTCTCTGGAAACACCATATATTTT. The chain uses TRBV30 and TRBJ1-3, with D possibly being TRBD1 (6 bases). The CDR3 runs 17 residues. Germline CDR1 is GTSNPN and CDR2 is SVGIG (reference sequence).